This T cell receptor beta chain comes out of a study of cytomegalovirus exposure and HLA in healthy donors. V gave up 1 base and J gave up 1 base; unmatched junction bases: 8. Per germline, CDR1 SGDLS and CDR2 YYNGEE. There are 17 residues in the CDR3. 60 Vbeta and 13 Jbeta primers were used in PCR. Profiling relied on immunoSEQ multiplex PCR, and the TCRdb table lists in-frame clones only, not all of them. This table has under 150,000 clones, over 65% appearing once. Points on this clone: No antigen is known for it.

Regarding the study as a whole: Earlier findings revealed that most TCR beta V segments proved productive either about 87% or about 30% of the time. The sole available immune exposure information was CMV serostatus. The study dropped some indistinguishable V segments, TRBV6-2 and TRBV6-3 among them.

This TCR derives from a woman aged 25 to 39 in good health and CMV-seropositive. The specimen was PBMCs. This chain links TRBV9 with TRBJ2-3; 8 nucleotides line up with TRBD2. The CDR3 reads CASSVSTPGGGTDTQYF. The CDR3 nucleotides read TGTGCCAGCAGCGTATCCACCCCCGGGGGGGGCACAGATACGCAGTATTTT.